This passage covers 5 T cell receptor beta chains from one sample sequenced in a study of CD4 T cells in relation to SARS-CoV-2 and coronaviruses (dated by TCRdb to the early 2020s). Their antigens remain unidentified. Preparation of the library involved the immunoSEQ multiplex PCR assay. TCRdb's version of the immuneACCESS table is confined to in-frame rearrangements and falls short of the full clone set. An unresolved V gene accounts for under half of the shortfall where checked; the remainder is of unknown origin. Present in this sample are around 41,000 clones, nearly 85% of which were seen just once. 0.95% to 1.5% of the sample goes to the ten largest clones. Sample: naive CD4+ T cells from PBMCs, cultured in vitro. This specimen's cell subset or site label, interpreted: naive CD4+ T cells isolated by negative enrichment. All receptors derive from an adult with COVID-19.

The chain recombines TRBV5-4 with TRBJ1-2; D is uncertain. The CDR3 covers 12 residues. The germline V and J ends were trimmed by 0 bases and 7 bases, with 7 bases remaining between them. Per the germline V gene, CDR1 is SGHNT and CDR2 is YYREEE (reference sequence). The CDR3 sequence: CASSLVQGGYTF. DNA of the CDR3: TGTGCCAGCAGCTTGGTTCAAGGTGGCTACACCTTC. The full variable domain, with the rest looked up from reference TRBV5-4 and TRBJ1-2, is ETGVTQSPTHLIKTRGQQVTLRCSSQSGHNTVSWYQQALGQGPQFIFQYYREEENGRGNFPPRFSGLQFPNYSSELNVNALELDDSALYLCASSLVQGGYTFGSGTRLTVV.

The chain employs TRBV24-1 and TRBJ2-1; D ambiguous. The CDR3 consists of 14 residues. V was clipped by 4 bases and J by 4 bases, with 10 bases between them. Germline values: CDR1 KGHDR, CDR2 SFDVKD. CDR3 bases: TGTGCCACCAGTGACCACCACGAATACAATGAGCAGTTCTTC. Translated: CATSDHHEYNEQFF.

The CDR3: CASSRIQFGTSGNNEQFF. As DNA, the CDR3 is TGCGCCAGCAGCCGGATCCAATTCGGGACTAGCGGCAACAATGAGCAGTTCTTC. The V call is TRBV4-1, the J call TRBJ2-1; 11 bases agree with TRBD2. Germline V gives CDR1 MGHRA, CDR2 YSYEKL. J gave up 5 bases and V 4 bases, and 13 bases lay outside the gene matches. This CDR3 spans 18 amino acids.

This clone was detected once. The chain links TRBV24-1 to TRBJ2-1, with D perhaps matching TRBD2 (6 bases). V lost 1 base and J lost 2, with 8 bases in between. Germline values: CDR1 KGHDR, CDR2 SFDVKD. This CDR3 region has 15 residues. CDR3 in amino acids: CATSDLGEAYNEQFF. The CDR3 DNA reads as TGTGCCACCAGTGATTTAGGGGAGGCCTACAATGAGCAGTTCTTC.

This chain uses TRBV9 with TRBJ2-3, with D unclear. Trimming took off 0 bases at V and 6 bases at J, with 8 bases between the two ends. The CDR3 has 13 residues. CDR1 is SGDLS, CDR2 YYNGEE, per germline. As DNA, the CDR3 is TGTGCCAGCAGCGTAGCTTTAGGCGATACGCAGTATTTT. It translates to CASSVALGDTQYF. The variable domain in full, completed from reference TRBV9 and TRBJ2-3, reads DSGVTQTPKHLITATGQRVTLRCSPRSGDLSVYWYQQSLDQGLQFLIQYYNGEERAKGNILERFSAQQFPDLHSELNLSSLELGDSALYFCASSVALGDTQYFGPGTRLTVL.